Below, 9 T cell receptor beta chains from the same sample are listed, as sequenced in a study of blood T cells in healthy people across ages. It was with a sample-barcoded 5' primer and a J-beta primer mix that a second PCR of about 7 to 12 cycles was run. TCRdb processed the 5' RACE reads anew with MiXCR; each CDR3 protein has one entry. Of 1.5 million to 2 million distinct CDR3 sequences listed, around 50% are singletons. The sample taken for sequencing was blood. Source of these receptors: a woman aged 40 to 50 in good health.

In its sample, this clonotype was seen a few times. V and J are TRBV7-2 and TRBJ2-1; D gene ambiguous. V shed 2 bases and J shed 0 bases, with 8 bases lying between them. This CDR3 spans 15 amino acids. Per the germline V gene, CDR1 is SGHTA and CDR2 is FQGNSA. CDR3 amino acids: CASSLMVSSYNEQFF. The CDR3 coding sequence is TGTGCCAGCAGCTTAATGGTGAGCTCCTACAATGAGCAGTTCTTC. Based on the CDR3 plus reference TRBV7-2 and TRBJ2-1, the full variable domain is GAGVSQSPSNKVTEKGKDVELRCDPISGHTALYWYRQSLGQGLEFLIYFQGNSAPDKSGLPSDRFSAERTGGSVSTLTIQRTQQEDSAVYLCASSLMVSSYNEQFFGPGTRLTVL.

This chain uses TRBV20-1 with TRBJ2-7; D tentatively reads TRBD1 or TRBD2 (5 bases each). Germline V gene lookup returns CDR1 DFQATT and CDR2 SNEGSKA (reference sequence). This CDR3 comprises 12 residues. The V and J ends lost 5 bases and 11 bases respectively, with 19 bases between them. The CDR3 region is CSAGDEIDSKYF. The CDR3 bases are TGCAGTGCTGGGGACGAAATAGACAGCAAGTACTTC.

The J gene is TRBJ2-5, the V gene TRBV25-1; 12 positions agree with TRBD2. Germline CDR1 and CDR2: MGHDK and SYGVNS. The CDR3 length is 15 residues. The trim removed 3 bases at V and 4 bases at J, leaving 3 bases unmatched. Here the CDR3 reads CASSDPLAGGETQYF. The CDR3 bases are TGTGCCAGCAGTGATCCACTAGCGGGGGGAGAGACCCAGTACTTC.

About this clonotype itself: Since a much larger clone is just one base distant, this may be a read error. The gene calls are TRBV4-3 and TRBJ2-5, with D possibly matching TRBD1 (6 bases). Germline lookup yields CDR1 LGHNA and CDR2 YSLEER. The CDR3 is made up of 14 amino acids. Trimming cost V 4 bases and J 11 bases, with 20 bases left between them. The CDR3: CASSPQGYYNEQYF. The CDR3 coding sequence is TGCGCCAGCAGCCCACAGGGCTACTACAATGAGCAGTACTTC.

In its sample, this clonotype was seen a few times. The rearrangement uses TRBV13 and TRBJ2-3, with 8 bases identical to TRBD1. In germline, CDR1 is PRHDT, CDR2 FYEKMQ (reference sequence). V shed 0 bases and J 10 bases; nucleotides not matched to a gene: 9. CDR3 length: 15 residues. CDR3 bases: TGTGCCAGCAGCTTAGGCCAGGGGGCCCTTTCTCCGCAGTATTTT. This translates into CASSLGQGALSPQYF.

In this sample, this clonotype turned up a few times. The chain carries TRBV28 and TRBJ2-5; 13 bases are shared with TRBD2. CDR1 and CDR2 from the germline V gene are MDHEN and SYDVKM. The CDR3 spans 17 residues. The junction had 4 bases not matched to a gene; V was cut back by 2 bases and J by 1 base. Here the CDR3 reads CASSLPRTSGGQETQYF. The CDR3 DNA follows: TGTGCCAGCAGTTTACCTAGGACTAGCGGGGGCCAAGAGACCCAGTACTTC.

The chain employs TRBV25-1 and TRBJ1-6, with TRBD1 matching 7 bases. The CDR3 extends over 15 amino acids. J lost 10 bases, V lost 1 base, and 7 bases had no gene match. Germline CDR1 reads MGHDK; CDR2 reads SYGVNS. CDR3 nucleotide sequence: TGTGCCAGCAGTGAATCTGAGGGGGCGCACTCACCCCTCCACTTT. Translated: CASSESEGAHSPLHF.

This clonotype has just a few counts. This chain joins TRBV20-1 and TRBJ2-1, with TRBD2 identical over 8 bases. Germline lookup yields CDR1 DFQATT and CDR2 SNEGSKA (reference sequence). The CDR3 runs 12 residues. The CDR3 DNA reads as TGCACCATGACTAGCGAGGACAATGAGCAGTTCTTC. Encoded protein: CTMTSEDNEQFF.

V usage is TRBV3-1 and J usage is TRBJ2-5, with D hard to call. This CDR3 spans 13 amino acids. With 1 base removed from V and 4 bases from J, the gap between germline ends came to 7 bases. Germline V gene lookup returns CDR1 LGHDT and CDR2 YNNKEL (reference sequence). Here the CDR3 DNA reads TGTGCCAGCAGCCAAGGGTTCCCAGAGACCCAGTACTTC. Translation: CASSQGFPETQYF.